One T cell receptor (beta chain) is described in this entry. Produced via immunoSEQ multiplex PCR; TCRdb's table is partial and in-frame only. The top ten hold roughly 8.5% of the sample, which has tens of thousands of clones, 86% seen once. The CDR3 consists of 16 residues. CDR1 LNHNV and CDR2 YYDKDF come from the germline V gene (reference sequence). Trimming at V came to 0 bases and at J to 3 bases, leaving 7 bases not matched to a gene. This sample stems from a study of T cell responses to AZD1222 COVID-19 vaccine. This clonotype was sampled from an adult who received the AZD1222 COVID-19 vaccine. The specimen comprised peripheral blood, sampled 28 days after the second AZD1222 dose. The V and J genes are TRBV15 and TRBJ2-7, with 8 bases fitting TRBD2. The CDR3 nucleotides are TGTGCCACCAGCAGAGATCTTACGGGACTAGGCTACGAGCAGTACTTC. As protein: CATSRDLTGLGYEQYF.